The present TCR beta chain was sequenced within a study of OX40 agonist ivuxolimab in advanced cancers. Across the study: The group had a mean age of about 64 years, ranged from roughly 23 to 79, and was 82.7% male.

Findings of the study overall: Fewer expanded clones were found on average in CD4+ than in CD8+ T cells.

Comment on this clone: The antigen remains undetermined.

Germline loops: CDR1 SEHNR, CDR2 FQNEAQ (reference sequence). The V end was cut by 6 bases, the J end by 8 bases, with 10 bases between. This CDR3 region has 12 residues. Clones were read by immunoSEQ multiplex PCR, and TCRdb kept only the in-frame ones, dropping some. The sample yields 81,000 or so clones, about 89% seen once. The starting material was CD4+ or CD8+ T cells sorted from blood, obtained in a trial of the OX40 agonist ivuxolimab. This TCR was recovered from an adult with an advanced solid tumor such as melanoma, head and neck, liver or kidney cancer. The rearrangement links TRBV7-9 to TRBJ1-4; D is ambiguous. The CDR3 sequence is CASRTLGEKLFF. The CDR3 nucleotides are TGTGCCAGCAGAACTCTAGGGGAAAAACTGTTTTTT. Combining the CDR3 with reference TRBV7-9 and TRBJ1-4 gives the whole variable domain DTGVSQNPRHKITKRGQNVTFRCDPISEHNRLYWYRQTLGQGPEFLTYFQNEAQLEKSRLLSDRFSAERPKGSFSTLEIQRTEQGDSAMYLCASRTLGEKLFFGSGTQLSVL.